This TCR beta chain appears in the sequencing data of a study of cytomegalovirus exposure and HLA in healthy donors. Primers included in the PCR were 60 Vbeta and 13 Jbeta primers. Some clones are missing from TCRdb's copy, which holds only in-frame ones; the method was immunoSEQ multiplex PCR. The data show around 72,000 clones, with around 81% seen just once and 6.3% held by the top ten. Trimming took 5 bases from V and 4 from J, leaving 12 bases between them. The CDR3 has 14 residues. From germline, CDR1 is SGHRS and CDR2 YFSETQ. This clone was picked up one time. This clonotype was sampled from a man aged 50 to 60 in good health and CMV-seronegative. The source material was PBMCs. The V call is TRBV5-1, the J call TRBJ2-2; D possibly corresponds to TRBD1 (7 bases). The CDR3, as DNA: TGCGCCAGCAGTCAGGGGGGTTTCACCGGGGAGCTGTTTTTT. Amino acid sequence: CASSQGGFTGELFF.